The 21 T cell receptor beta chains listed next were all sequenced from one sample in a study of shared clonotypes between healthy human individuals. Assay: immunoSEQ multiplex PCR; the TCRdb copy retains only in-frame clones and omits some. The sample carries some 240,000 clones, 65% recorded once. The sample taken for sequencing was memory CD4+ T cells sorted from blood. Subset of the sample: CD45RA-negative fraction. These receptors were obtained from a man younger than 45 in good health.

This clone was seen a handful of times. The genes are TRBV5-1 and TRBJ1-1; unclear D gene. The V gene's germline CDR1 is SGHRS and CDR2 YFSETQ. Trimming removed 5 bases from V and 1 base from J, with 12 bases in between. The CDR3 is 14 amino acids. CDR3 bases: TGCGCCAGCAGTATGCGGGAAACGAACACTGAAGCTTTCTTT. Protein sequence: CASSMRETNTEAFF.

There are a few counts of this clone. The chain couples TRBV11-2 to TRBJ2-7, with 7 bases that match TRBD2. CDR3 length equals 13 residues. The V gene's germline CDR1 is SGHAT and CDR2 FQNNGV. The V and J ends lost 4 bases and 3 bases, in that order; junction bases with no gene match: 3. The CDR3, as DNA: TGTGCCAGCAGCTGGGGGGGTAACTACGAGCAGTACTTC. As protein: CASSWGGNYEQYF.

The chain uses TRBV9 and TRBJ2-3; D gene uncertain. Germline assignment: CDR1 SGDLS and CDR2 YYNGEE. V lost 1 base and J lost 4, with 10 bases in between. The CDR3 length is 14 residues. The CDR3 reads CASSVRWAADTQYF. Here the CDR3 DNA reads TGTGCCAGCAGCGTACGGTGGGCGGCAGATACGCAGTATTTT.

This clone was seen only once. The chain carries TRBV5-4 and TRBJ2-5, with 7 positions matching TRBD1. CDR3 size: 13 residues. V lost 2 bases, J lost 4 bases, and 2 bases stayed unmatched. Per germline, CDR1 SGHNT and CDR2 YYREEE (reference sequence). CDR3 bases: TGTGCCAGCAGCTTCCCAGGGGGAGAGACCCAGTACTTC. Its protein is CASSFPGGETQYF. Together with reference TRBV5-4 and TRBJ2-5, the CDR3 gives the full variable domain: ETGVTQSPTHLIKTRGQQVTLRCSSQSGHNTVSWYQQALGQGPQFIFQYYREEENGRGNFPPRFSGLQFPNYSSELNVNALELDDSALYLCASSFPGGETQYFGPGTRLLVL.

The V call is TRBV28, the J call TRBJ2-7; D may be TRBD1 (6 bases). The CDR3 is 14 amino acids. In germline, CDR1 is MDHEN, CDR2 SYDVKM. V lost 7 bases to trimming and J lost 6 bases, with 19 bases between them. CDR3 amino acids: CASIVQKGGSEQYF. Here the CDR3 DNA reads TGTGCCAGCATCGTTCAGAAAGGGGGATCCGAGCAGTACTTC.

The V and J genes are TRBV5-4 and TRBJ2-3; D perhaps matches TRBD2 (5 bases). This CDR3 spans 17 amino acids. From germline, CDR1 is SGHNT and CDR2 YYREEE (reference sequence). V was cut by 5 bases and J by 1 base, with 20 bases left in between. As DNA, the CDR3 is TGTGCCAGCAGTCCGTCGGGTAGTAGGAGGCGCACAGATACGCAGTATTTT. This gives the protein CASSPSGSRRRTDTQYF.

V is TRBV9 and J is TRBJ2-2; no clear D. Germline CDR1 is SGDLS and CDR2 is YYNGEE. The CDR3 sequence is 13 residues long. The ends were cut back, 0 bases at V and 7 bases at J, with 7 bases in the middle. CDR3 nucleotides: TGTGCCAGCAGCGTAGCTTTAGTCGGGGAGCTGTTTTTT. This sequence encodes CASSVALVGELFF. The variable domain in full, completed from reference TRBV9 and TRBJ2-2, reads DSGVTQTPKHLITATGQRVTLRCSPRSGDLSVYWYQQSLDQGLQFLIQYYNGEERAKGNILERFSAQQFPDLHSELNLSSLELGDSALYFCASSVALVGELFFGEGSRLTVL.

The chain recombines TRBV4-1 with TRBJ1-1, with D uncertain. The CDR3 length is 18 residues. The germline V gene has CDR1 MGHRA and CDR2 YSYEKL. The V end was cut by 1 base, the J end by 0 bases, with 18 bases between. Here the CDR3 reads CASSQGPLRKALNTEAFF. CDR3 DNA sequence: TGCGCCAGCAGCCAAGGCCCCCTCAGGAAGGCACTGAACACTGAAGCTTTCTTT.

This clone has at least ten counts. The V gene is TRBV5-8, the J gene TRBJ2-4; D may be TRBD1 (7 bases). CDR3 length: 15 residues. The V end lost 1 base, the J end lost 3 bases, and 11 bases lay between the germline ends. Germline V lookup: CDR1 SGHTS, CDR2 YDEGEE. For the CDR3, the DNA is TGTGCCAGCAGCTTGCGGCAGGGGGGCAAAAACATTCAGTACTTC. This codes for CASSLRQGGKNIQYF.

Concerning this clone: The same CDR3 arises from other DNA sequences in this sample as well. The chain links TRBV7-6 to TRBJ2-3; 7 bases are shared with TRBD2. This CDR3 is 17 amino acids long. Germline assignment: CDR1 SGHVS and CDR2 FNYEAQ. Trimming took 5 bases from V and 1 from J; bases not matched to a gene: 12. The CDR3 coding sequence is TGTGCCAGCAGCCCCCTGGCGGGGCTAGCGGGCACAGATACGCAGTATTTT. Protein: CASSPLAGLAGTDTQYF.

This clone was counted a single time. CDR3 nucleotide sequence: TGTGCCAGCAGCTTAGGTAGAGGCACAGATACGCAGTATTTT. This codes for CASSLGRGTDTQYF. The chain joins TRBV11-2 to TRBJ2-3; no reliable D call. Per germline, CDR1 SGHAT and CDR2 FQNNGV. This CDR3 contains 14 residues. Trimming shortened V by 1 base and J by 1 base, and 6 bases separated the two germline ends.

This clone has a single count. The chain links TRBV28 to TRBJ1-5; no clear D. Looked up from germline, CDR1 is MDHEN and CDR2 is SYDVKM. V lost 5 bases to trimming and J lost 7 bases, with 15 bases between them. This CDR3 region has 14 residues. In DNA form, the CDR3 reads TGTGCCAGCAGTCCCCCCGGGGAAGGGCAGCCCCAGCATTTT. Protein product: CASSPPGEGQPQHF.

In its sample, this clone was seen once. The gene calls are TRBV30 and TRBJ1-2, with D possibly TRBD1 on 6 matching bases. CDR1 GTSNPN and CDR2 SVGIG come from the germline V gene (reference sequence). The CDR3 has 17 amino acids. Trimming cost V 0 bases and J 1 base, with 18 bases left between them. The CDR3 region is CAWSVPRKGGRNYGYTF. The CDR3 DNA is TGTGCCTGGAGTGTACCTCGAAAGGGGGGTCGTAACTATGGCTACACCTTC.

Notes on this clone: The germline gene is not matched at one end of the junction; a read error may be the cause. The genes are TRBV28 and TRBJ1-2; no definite D call. The length of the CDR3 is 9 residues. Germline CDR1 is MDHEN and CDR2 is SYDVKM. The CDR3 DNA reads TGTGCCAGCAGCCCACCGGCCAACTTC. Its protein product is CASSPPANF.

The V call is TRBV6-6, the J call TRBJ2-1, with 13 bases identical to TRBD2. The CDR3 extends over 13 amino acids. The ends lost 5 bases at V and 9 bases at J; junction bases unmatched: 1. Germline assignment: CDR1 MNHNY and CDR2 SVGAGI (reference sequence). CDR3 in amino acids: CASSTSGRAEQFF. CDR3 DNA: TGTGCCAGCAGTACTAGCGGGAGGGCTGAGCAGTTCTTC.

The chain carries TRBV4-1 and TRBJ1-3; D gene unclear. The germline CDR1 and CDR2 sequences are MGHRA and YSYEKL. V was clipped by 0 bases and J by 7 bases, with 1 base between them. This CDR3 has 11 amino acids. The CDR3 nucleotides are TGCGCCAGCAGCCAAGAGAACACCATATATTTT. Translated: CASSQENTIYF.

The chain couples TRBV2 to TRBJ2-7, with a possible D match to TRBD1 (5 bases). The germline V gene encodes CDR1 SNHLY and CDR2 FYNNEI. There are 13 residues in the CDR3. V was trimmed by 7 bases and J by 5 bases, leaving 15 bases between them. CDR3: CASKTGTLDEQYF. In DNA form, the CDR3 reads TGTGCCAGCAAAACAGGAACCCTAGACGAGCAGTACTTC. Using reference TRBV2 and TRBJ2-7 for the parts outside the CDR3, the full variable domain is EPEVTQTPSHQVTQMGQEVILRCVPISNHLYFYWYRQILGQKVEFLVSFYNNEISEKSEIFDDQFSVERPDGSNFTLKIRSTKLEDSAMYFCASKTGTLDEQYFGPGTRLTVT.

The V gene is TRBV7-9, the J gene TRBJ2-5; D is unclear. V was cut by 5 bases and J by 4 bases, with 14 bases left in between. The CDR3 covers 14 residues. Germline lookup yields CDR1 SEHNR and CDR2 FQNEAQ (reference sequence). CDR3 in DNA: TGTGCCAGCAGCCCCCGGAGTATTGGAGAGACCCAGTACTTC. Encoded protein: CASSPRSIGETQYF.

The V and J genes are TRBV20-1 and TRBJ2-1; D call uncertain. CDR1 and CDR2 (germline): DFQATT, SNEGSKA (reference sequence). This CDR3 is built from 11 residues. Deletions cut 3 bases from V and 9 bases from J, with 9 bases between. The CDR3 is CSASKRREQFF. CDR3 DNA: TGCAGTGCTAGTAAAAGACGTGAGCAGTTCTTC.

The chain combines TRBV27 with TRBJ1-2; 8 nucleotides agree with TRBD1. Trimming took 0 bases from V and 4 from J; bases not matched to a gene: 4. The CDR3 covers 15 residues. The V gene's germline CDR1 is MNHEY and CDR2 SMNVEV (reference sequence). The CDR3 bases are TGTGCCAGCAGTTTATCGGCAGGGGGCGGCTATGGCTACACCTTC. Amino acid sequence: CASSLSAGGGYGYTF.

This clone was seen only once. The rearrangement links TRBV7-9 to TRBJ1-1; D is perhaps TRBD1 (5 bases). The length of the CDR3 is 17 residues. Germline V gives CDR1 SEHNR, CDR2 FQNEAQ (reference sequence). The germline V and J ends were trimmed by 7 bases and 0 bases, with 21 bases remaining between them. The CDR3: CASNPGRLGIMNTEAFF. The CDR3 nucleotides are TGTGCCAGCAACCCGGGGCGCTTAGGAATCATGAACACTGAAGCTTTCTTT.